Listed here is a single T cell receptor (beta chain). Its antigen is unidentified. These data belong to a study of cytomegalovirus exposure and HLA in healthy donors. The PCR had 60 Vbeta and 13 Jbeta primers. Libraries were prepared by immunoSEQ multiplex PCR; TCRdb keeps only in-frame clonotypes and omits some of them. The sample contains approximately 110,000 clones, 65% to 85% of which appear only once. Notes on the study in general: Later examination showed HLA-associated TCR beta chains had greater clonal expansion than equally common others.

CDR1 and CDR2 from the germline V gene are WNHNN and SYGVQD (reference sequence). J was trimmed by 8 bases and V by 0 bases; bases with no gene match: 10. The CDR3 extends over 16 amino acids. Input material: PBMCs. The V and J genes are TRBV10-1 and TRBJ2-3; 8 nucleotides agree with TRBD2. The clonotype comes from a woman under 30 in good health and CMV-seronegative. This chain's CDR3 is CASSESVRRGDFTQYF. Written as DNA, the CDR3 is TGCGCCAGCAGTGAGTCGGTGAGGCGGGGGGACTTTACGCAGTATTTT.